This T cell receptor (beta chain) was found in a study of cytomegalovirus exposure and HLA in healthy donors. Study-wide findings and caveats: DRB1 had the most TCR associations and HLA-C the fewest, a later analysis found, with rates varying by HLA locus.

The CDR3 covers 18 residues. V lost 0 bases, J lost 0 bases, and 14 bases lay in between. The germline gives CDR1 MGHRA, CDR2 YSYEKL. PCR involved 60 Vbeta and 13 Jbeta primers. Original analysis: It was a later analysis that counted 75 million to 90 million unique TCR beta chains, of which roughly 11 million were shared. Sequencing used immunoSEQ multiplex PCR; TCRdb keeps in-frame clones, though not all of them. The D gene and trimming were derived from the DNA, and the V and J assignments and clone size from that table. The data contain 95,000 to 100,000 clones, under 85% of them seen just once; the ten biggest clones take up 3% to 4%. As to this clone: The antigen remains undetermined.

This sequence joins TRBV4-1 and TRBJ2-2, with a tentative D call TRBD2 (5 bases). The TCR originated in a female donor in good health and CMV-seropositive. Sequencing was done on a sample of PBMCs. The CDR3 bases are TGCGCCAGCAGCCAAGATCATGGAGGACGCGCGAACACCGGGGAGCTGTTTTTT. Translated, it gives CASSQDHGGRANTGELFF.